These 20 T cell receptor beta chains originate from one sample sequenced in a study of PD-L1 blockade in urothelial cancer. The table came from immunoSEQ multiplex PCR; TCRdb's copy has only in-frame clones and leaves some out. The sample shows fewer than 25,000 clones, roughly 87% of them seen only once. The input for sequencing was PBMCs, taken around atezolizumab (anti-PD-L1) treatment. The receptors originated from a man in his forties or fifties with urothelial cancer.

The chain has TRBV19 and TRBJ2-7; 12 bases match TRBD2. Germline loops: CDR1 LNHDA, CDR2 SQIVND (reference sequence). This CDR3 region has 15 residues. V lost 4 bases, J lost 5 bases, and 6 bases stayed unmatched. CDR3 protein: CASSKRLAGADEQYF. DNA of the CDR3: TGTGCCAGTAGTAAAAGACTAGCGGGAGCGGACGAGCAGTACTTC.

This rearrangement joins TRBV9 to TRBJ2-2; 10 bases map to TRBD1. CDR3 length: 18 amino acids. The trim removed 4 bases at V and 5 bases at J, leaving 14 bases unmatched. Germline values: CDR1 SGDLS, CDR2 YYNGEE. CDR3 protein: CASSRRTGGVLLTGELFF. DNA for the CDR3: TGTGCCAGCAGCCGACGGACAGGGGGTGTTTTGTTGACCGGGGAGCTGTTTTTT.

This clone has more than one count but fewer than ten. This rearrangement joins TRBV11-3 to TRBJ2-3, with D perhaps TRBD1 (6 bases). The V and J ends lost 1 base and 8 bases respectively, with 16 bases between them. This CDR3 is built from 15 residues. Germline V gene sequence: CDR1 SGHNT, CDR2 YENEEA. CDR3 sequence: CASSLGGGLEFTQYF. The CDR3, as DNA: TGTGCCAGCAGCTTAGGAGGGGGTCTCGAGTTTACGCAGTATTTT.

The chain joins TRBV7-2 to TRBJ2-3; D perhaps matches TRBD1 (5 bases). The CDR3 has 15 amino acids. From germline, CDR1 is SGHTA and CDR2 FQGNSA. V shed 2 bases and J shed 5 bases, with 14 bases lying between them. The CDR3 is CASSLRQGVKDTQYF. CDR3 nucleotides: TGTGCCAGCAGCTTACGCCAAGGGGTAAAAGATACGCAGTATTTT. The full variable domain, in which reference TRBV7-2 and TRBJ2-3 provide the parts outside the CDR3, is GAGVSQSPSNKVTEKGKDVELRCDPISGHTALYWYRQSLGQGLEFLIYFQGNSAPDKSGLPSDRFSAERTGGSVSTLTIQRTQQEDSAVYLCASSLRQGVKDTQYFGPGTRLTVL.

This sequence joins TRBV5-4 and TRBJ2-7, with TRBD1 matching 8 bases. After removal of 4 bases from V and 7 bases from J, the junction contained 10 bases not matched to a gene. The CDR3 loop spans 14 amino acids. Germline CDR1 reads SGHNT; CDR2 reads YYREEE (reference sequence). The CDR3 nucleotides read TGTGCCAGCAGCACCACAGGGGGTGGCTTAGAGCAGTACTTC. This sequence encodes CASSTTGGGLEQYF.

The rearrangement joins TRBV7-9 to TRBJ2-3; 11 bases fit TRBD1. V lost 7 bases and J lost 4; bases outside the gene matches: 13. Germline CDR1 reads SEHNR; CDR2 reads FQNEAQ (reference sequence). CDR3 size: 17 residues. CDR3 in DNA: TGTGCCAGCACCCTTAGGGGGACAGGGGGGATGCCAGATACGCAGTATTTT. It is translated as CASTLRGTGGMPDTQYF.

The chain carries TRBV6-5 and TRBJ1-1, with D possibly being TRBD1 (6 bases). V was trimmed by 5 bases and J by 3 bases, leaving 16 bases between them. This CDR3 is 15 amino acids long. Germline V gene sequence: CDR1 MNHEY, CDR2 SVGAGI. CDR3 protein: CASSRQGRRDTEAFF. DNA for the CDR3: TGTGCCAGCAGTAGGCAGGGGCGTCGGGACACTGAAGCTTTCTTT.

The V and J genes are TRBV4-3 and TRBJ2-5; the match to TRBD2 covers 16 bases. Judging by the DNA end, TRBJ2-7 fits better; the J call may be wrong. The CDR3 extends over 19 amino acids. Germline V lookup: CDR1 LGHNA, CDR2 YSLEER. The DNA of the CDR3 is TGCGCCAGCAGCCAAGAGCCGGCGGGACTAGCGGGAGGGTCCTACGAGCAGTACTTC. Amino acid sequence: CASSQEPAGLAGGSYEQYF.

The chain employs TRBV6-4 and TRBJ1-6; D unresolved. Germline CDR1 is MRHNA and CDR2 is SNTAGT. Trimming left V 6 bases short and J 0 bases short, with 6 bases between. The CDR3 covers 14 residues. The chain's CDR3 is CASRRSSYNSPLHF. The CDR3 DNA follows: TGTGCCAGCAGGCGAAGCTCCTATAATTCACCCCTCCACTTT.

This sequence joins TRBV12-5 and TRBJ2-2; 7 bases are shared with TRBD1. Germline V gives CDR1 LGHNT, CDR2 FRNRAP. V dropped 3 bases and J dropped 3; count of bases not matched to a gene: 4. This CDR3 is 15 amino acids long. Here the CDR3 reads CASGLGTVDTGELFF. The CDR3 region has the DNA TGTGCTAGTGGTTTAGGGACAGTCGACACCGGGGAGCTGTTTTTT. Looking up the rest from reference TRBV12-5 and TRBJ2-2 gives the full variable domain: DARVTQTPRHKVTEMGQEVTMRCQPILGHNTVFWYRQTMMQGLELLAYFRNRAPLDDSGMPKDRFSAEMPDATLATLKIQPSEPRDSAVYFCASGLGTVDTGELFFGEGSRLTVL.

The rearrangement joins TRBV7-3 to TRBJ1-3, with 7 bases fitting TRBD1. Germline V CDR1 and CDR2: SGHTA, FQGTGA. V was clipped by 4 bases and J by 0 bases; unmatched bases: 6. The CDR3 has 16 amino acids. Written as DNA, the CDR3 is TGTGCCAGCAGCTGGGGACAGCCAGACTCTGGAAACACCATATATTTT. It translates to CASSWGQPDSGNTIYF.

V and J are TRBV12-5 and TRBJ2-3; 7 nucleotides match TRBD1. The germline gives CDR1 LGHNT, CDR2 FRNRAP. The junction had 4 bases not matched to a gene; V was cut back by 3 bases and J by 1 base. The CDR3 runs to 15 residues. The CDR3 nucleotides read TGTGCTAGTGGTTTCCCCGACAGGGGCACAGATACGCAGTATTTT. It is translated as CASGFPDRGTDTQYF.

The chain recombines TRBV14 with TRBJ1-2; D not certain. Trimming removed 1 base from V and 7 bases from J, with 10 bases in between. This CDR3 is 13 amino acids long. CDR1 is SGHDN and CDR2 is FVKESK in the germline V gene. The CDR3 here is CASSQVQSGGYTF. CDR3 coding DNA: TGTGCCAGCAGCCAAGTACAGAGCGGTGGCTACACCTTC.

This chain joins TRBV6-4 and TRBJ2-7; a weak D match, TRBD1 (6 bases). There are 14 residues in the CDR3. V shed 8 bases and J shed 2 bases, with 16 bases lying between them. CDR1 is MRHNA, CDR2 SNTAGT, per germline. The DNA of the CDR3 is TGTGCCAGCGTATGTCGAGACAGGACCTACGAGCAGTACTTC. This gives the protein CASVCRDRTYEQYF.

The genes are TRBV7-3 and TRBJ2-3, with D unclear. Germline V lookup: CDR1 SGHTA, CDR2 FQGTGA. The CDR3 is 13 residues long. Trimming pared 2 bases from V and 6 bases from J, leaving 9 bases between. The CDR3 protein is CASSLHPADTQYF. As DNA, the CDR3 is TGTGCCAGCAGCTTACATCCAGCGGATACGCAGTATTTT.

The rearrangement links TRBV18 to TRBJ1-1; 9 bases are a match to TRBD1. The CDR3 spans 15 residues. Per germline, CDR1 KGHSH and CDR2 LQKENI. V was pared by 3 bases and J by 1 base, with 3 bases of the junction left unmatched. The CDR3 nucleotides are TGTGCCAGCTCACCCACACAGGGGGCGAACACTGAAGCTTTCTTT. Protein product: CASSPTQGANTEAFF.

The V and J genes are TRBV7-9 and TRBJ1-2; D perhaps matches TRBD1 (6 bases). The length of the CDR3 is 14 residues. Germline loops: CDR1 SEHNR, CDR2 FQNEAQ (reference sequence). V lost 2 bases, J lost 2 bases, and 9 bases lay in between. As DNA, the CDR3 is TGTGCCAGCAGCTTACAGGGGCGGAACTATGGCTACACCTTC. Translated, it gives CASSLQGRNYGYTF.

The chain recombines TRBV7-2 with TRBJ2-1; TRBD2 matches 11 bases. The V gene's germline CDR1 is SGHTA and CDR2 FQGNSA. This CDR3 region has 16 residues. Trimming cost V 1 base and J 7 bases; bases outside gene matches: 6. CDR3: CASSLDLAGGRNEQFF. DNA of the CDR3: TGTGCCAGCAGCTTAGACCTAGCGGGGGGTCGGAATGAGCAGTTCTTC.

J is TRBJ2-1 and V is TRBV28; D gene uncertain. V dropped 3 bases and J dropped 0 bases, with 6 bases sitting between them. Germline CDR1 and CDR2: MDHEN and SYDVKM. This CDR3 spans 14 amino acids. CDR3 in amino acids: CASSFSSSYNEQFF. As DNA, the CDR3 is TGTGCCAGCAGTTTTTCTAGCTCCTACAATGAGCAGTTCTTC.

The gene calls are TRBV5-1 and TRBJ2-7; D is possibly TRBD2 (7 bases). V lost 0 bases and J lost 3, with 16 bases in between. This CDR3 spans 16 amino acids. Germline V CDR1 and CDR2: SGHRS, YFSETQ. This CDR3 is CASSLERAGEGYEQYF. Written as DNA, the CDR3 is TGCGCCAGCAGCTTGGAGCGAGCAGGGGAGGGCTACGAGCAGTACTTC.